The 9 T cell receptor beta chains in this list originate from one sample, sequenced in a study of sequential checkpoint blockade in melanoma. Treatment defined: randomized to nivolumab then ipilimumab (arm A) or the reverse (arm B). The method was immunoSEQ multiplex PCR; TCRdb's version includes in-frame clones alone and lacks a portion of them. Altogether under 45,000 clones are present, 70% to 90% being singletons, with the ten largest covering 4.5% to 7%. The specimen comprised CD8+ T cells sorted from blood (inferred from file names), sampled from a patient given nivolumab and ipilimumab in sequence. These TCRs come from a human donor with melanoma.

About this clone itself: One base away lies a much larger clone, so this may be a sequencing read error. In nucleotides, the CDR3 is TGTGCCAGCAGTGAACTAGCGGGGGGGCCAGAGACCCAGTACTTC. Translation gives CASSELAGGPETQYF. The rearrangement joins TRBV6-1 to TRBJ2-5; the match to TRBD2 covers 12 bases. The length of the CDR3 is 15 residues. Trimming removed 2 bases from V and 4 bases from J; junction bases left unmatched: 2. Germline V gene lookup returns CDR1 MNHNS and CDR2 SASEGT.

This clone was recorded a few times. The chain is built from TRBV6-1 and TRBJ2-5; perhaps TRBD2 as D (5 bases). The germline V gene encodes CDR1 MNHNS and CDR2 SASEGT. This CDR3 spans 15 amino acids. The V end lost 1 base, the J end lost 2 bases, and 11 bases lay between the germline ends. In nucleotides, the CDR3 is TGTGCCAGCAGTGAAGAACGAGGGTTGCAAGAGACCCAGTACTTC. Amino acids: CASSEERGLQETQYF.

This clone was seen only a few times. The V gene is TRBV11-2, the J gene TRBJ2-7; perhaps TRBD2 as D (6 bases). Germline CDR1 is SGHAT and CDR2 is FQNNGV. The CDR3 is 12 residues long. V gave up 5 bases and J gave up 5 bases, with 10 bases separating them. The CDR3 loop reads CASSRWTNEQYF. Here the CDR3 DNA reads TGTGCCAGCAGCCGGTGGACTAACGAGCAGTACTTC.

V usage is TRBV5-6 and J usage is TRBJ1-2; possibly TRBD1 for D (5 bases). The V gene's germline CDR1 is SGHDT and CDR2 YYEEEE. Trimming took 4 bases from V and 4 from J, leaving 11 bases between them. The CDR3 is 13 residues long. This CDR3 reads CASSPGTVYGYTF. The CDR3 bases are TGTGCCAGCAGCCCCGGGACTGTCTATGGCTACACCTTC.

The chain recombines TRBV9 with TRBJ2-3, with TRBD2 identical over 8 bases. This CDR3 comprises 15 residues. The J segment lost 1 base and the V segment lost 2 bases, leaving 3 bases of the junction unmatched. Per germline, CDR1 SGDLS and CDR2 YYNGEE. DNA for the CDR3: TGTGCCAGCAGCGTTTCCGGGGGGGGCACAGATACGCAGTATTTT. Protein: CASSVSGGGTDTQYF.

The chain carries TRBV5-5 and TRBJ2-7; 7 nucleotides align to TRBD2. The junction had 12 bases not matched to a gene; V was cut back by 0 bases and J by 0 bases. The CDR3 contains 18 residues. The germline gives CDR1 SGHKS, CDR2 YYEKEE (reference sequence). The CDR3 DNA is TGTGCCAGCAGCTTGGAGGGGAGGGCTTTCCGGAGCTCCTACGAGCAGTACTTC. This sequence encodes CASSLEGRAFRSSYEQYF.

The V gene is TRBV5-1, the J gene TRBJ1-1; 8 bases match TRBD1. CDR3 size: 14 residues. Germline V gene sequence: CDR1 SGHRS, CDR2 YFSETQ. The ends lost 5 bases at V and 1 base at J; junction bases unmatched: 4. The CDR3 here is CASSTGGTNTEAFF. The CDR3 nucleotides are TGCGCCAGCAGTACAGGGGGGACGAACACTGAAGCTTTCTTT.

The sample holds a few counts of this clone. This chain links TRBV23-1 with TRBJ1-3, with unresolved D. TRBV23-1 is known as an ORF, though its function is uncertain. Trimming took off 8 bases at V and 5 bases at J, with 13 bases between the two ends. The CDR3 length is 13 residues. The CDR3 sequence: CASSQVGRNTIYF. DNA of the CDR3: TGCGCCAGCTCCCAGGTTGGTAGAAACACCATATATTTT.

The chain links TRBV6-5 to TRBJ2-1; D call uncertain. Germline CDR1 is MNHEY and CDR2 is SVGAGI. The V end was cut by 5 bases, the J end by 10 bases, with 12 bases between. This CDR3 is built from 12 residues. CDR3 sequence reads: CASSNPGWEQFF. As DNA, the CDR3 is TGTGCCAGCAGTAACCCTGGCTGGGAGCAGTTCTTC.